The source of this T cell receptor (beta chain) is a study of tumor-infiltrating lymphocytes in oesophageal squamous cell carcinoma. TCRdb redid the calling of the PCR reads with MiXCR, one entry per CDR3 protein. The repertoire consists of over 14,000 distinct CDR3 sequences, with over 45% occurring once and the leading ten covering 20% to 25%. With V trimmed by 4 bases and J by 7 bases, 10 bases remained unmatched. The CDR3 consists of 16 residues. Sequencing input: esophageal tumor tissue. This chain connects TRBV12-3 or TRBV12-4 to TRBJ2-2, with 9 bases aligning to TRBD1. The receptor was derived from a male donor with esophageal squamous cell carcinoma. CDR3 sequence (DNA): TGTGCCAGCAGTTGGACTACAGGGGGCCTGGTCGGGGAGCTGTTTTTT. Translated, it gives CASSWTTGGLVGELFF.